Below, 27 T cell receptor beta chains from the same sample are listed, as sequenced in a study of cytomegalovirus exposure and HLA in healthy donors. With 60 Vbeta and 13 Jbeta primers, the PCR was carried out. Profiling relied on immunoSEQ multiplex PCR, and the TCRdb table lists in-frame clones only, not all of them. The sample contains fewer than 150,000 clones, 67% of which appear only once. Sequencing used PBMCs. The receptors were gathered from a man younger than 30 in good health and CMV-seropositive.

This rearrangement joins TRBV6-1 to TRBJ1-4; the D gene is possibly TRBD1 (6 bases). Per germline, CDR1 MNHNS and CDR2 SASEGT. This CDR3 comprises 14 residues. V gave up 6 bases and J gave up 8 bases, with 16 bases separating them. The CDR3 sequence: CASSPQGGGEKLFF. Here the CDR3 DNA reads TGTGCCAGCAGCCCACAGGGTGGGGGCGAAAAACTGTTTTTT.

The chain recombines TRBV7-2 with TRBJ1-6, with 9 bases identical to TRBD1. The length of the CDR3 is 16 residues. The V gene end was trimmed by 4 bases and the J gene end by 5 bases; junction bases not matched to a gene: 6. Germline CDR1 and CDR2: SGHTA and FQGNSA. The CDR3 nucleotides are TGTGCCAGCAGCTCGCGACGACAGGGGGATAATTCACCCCTCCACTTT. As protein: CASSSRRQGDNSPLHF.

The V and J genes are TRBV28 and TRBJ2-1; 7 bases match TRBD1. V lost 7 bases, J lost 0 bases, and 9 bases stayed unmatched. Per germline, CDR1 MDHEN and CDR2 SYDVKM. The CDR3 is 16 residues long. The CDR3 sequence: CASTEATGSSYNEQFF. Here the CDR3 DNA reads TGTGCCAGCACCGAGGCGACAGGGAGCTCCTACAATGAGCAGTTCTTC. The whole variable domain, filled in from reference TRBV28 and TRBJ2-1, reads DVKVTQSSRYLVKRTGEKVFLECVQDMDHENMFWYRQDPGLGLRLIYFSYDVKMKEKGDIPEGYSVSREKKERFSLILESASTNQTSMYLCASTEATGSSYNEQFFGPGTRLTVL.

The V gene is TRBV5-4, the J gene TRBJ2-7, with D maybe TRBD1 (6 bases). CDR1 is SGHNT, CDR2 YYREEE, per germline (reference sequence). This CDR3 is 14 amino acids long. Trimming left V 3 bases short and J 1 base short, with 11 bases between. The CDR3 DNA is TGTGCCAGCAGCTGGGACATAGGGTCCTACGAGCAGTACTTC. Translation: CASSWDIGSYEQYF. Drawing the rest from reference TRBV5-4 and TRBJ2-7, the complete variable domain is ETGVTQSPTHLIKTRGQQVTLRCSSQSGHNTVSWYQQALGQGPQFIFQYYREEENGRGNFPPRFSGLQFPNYSSELNVNALELDDSALYLCASSWDIGSYEQYFGPGTRLTVT.

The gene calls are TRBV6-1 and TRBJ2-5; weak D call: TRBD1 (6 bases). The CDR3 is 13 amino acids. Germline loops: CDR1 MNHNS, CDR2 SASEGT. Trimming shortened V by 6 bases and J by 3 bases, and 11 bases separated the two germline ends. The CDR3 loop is CASRRDNKETQYF. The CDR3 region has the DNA TGTGCCAGCAGGAGGGACAACAAAGAGACCCAGTACTTC.

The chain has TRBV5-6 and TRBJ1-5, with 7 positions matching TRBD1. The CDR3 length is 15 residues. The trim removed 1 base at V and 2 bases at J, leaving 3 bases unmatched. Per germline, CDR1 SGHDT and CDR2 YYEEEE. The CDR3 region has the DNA TGTGCCAGCAGCTTGACAACAGGGGGCAATCAGCCCCAGCATTTT. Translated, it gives CASSLTTGGNQPQHF. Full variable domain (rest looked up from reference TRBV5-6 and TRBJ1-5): DAGVTQSPTHLIKTRGQQVTLRCSPKSGHDTVSWYQQALGQGPQFIFQYYEEEERQRGNFPDRFSGHQFPNYSSELNVNALLLGDSALYLCASSLTTGGNQPQHFGDGTRLSIL.

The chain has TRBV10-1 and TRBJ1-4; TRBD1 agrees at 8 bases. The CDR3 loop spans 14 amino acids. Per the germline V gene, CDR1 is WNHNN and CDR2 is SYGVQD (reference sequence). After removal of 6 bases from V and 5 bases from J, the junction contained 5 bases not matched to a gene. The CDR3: CASSRDRPNEKLFF. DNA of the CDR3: TGCGCCAGCAGCCGGGACAGGCCGAATGAAAAACTGTTTTTT.

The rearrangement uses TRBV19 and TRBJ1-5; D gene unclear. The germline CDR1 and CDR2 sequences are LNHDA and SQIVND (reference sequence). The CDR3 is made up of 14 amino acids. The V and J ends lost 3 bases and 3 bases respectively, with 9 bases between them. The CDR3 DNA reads TGTGCCAGTAGTATCGCGCACGTCAATCAGCCCCAGCATTTT. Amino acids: CASSIAHVNQPQHF.

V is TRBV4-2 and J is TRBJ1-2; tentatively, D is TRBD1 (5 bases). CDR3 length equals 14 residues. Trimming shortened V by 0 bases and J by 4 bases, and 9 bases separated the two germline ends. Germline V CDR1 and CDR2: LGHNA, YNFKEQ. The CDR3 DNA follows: TGTGCCAGCAGCCAAGATTTGGGGGGCTATGGCTACACCTTC. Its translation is CASSQDLGGYGYTF.

The CDR3 DNA reads as TGTGCCAGAAGCTTAAGGGCAGGGTCCCCGGCCAATCAGCCCCAGCATTTT. It is translated as CARSLRAGSPANQPQHF. The J gene is TRBJ1-5, the V gene TRBV5-3; a weak D match, TRBD1 (5 bases). TRBV5-3 is annotated as an ORF whose role is uncertain. Trimming stripped 2 bases from V and 3 bases from J, with 18 bases between. The CDR3 runs 17 residues.

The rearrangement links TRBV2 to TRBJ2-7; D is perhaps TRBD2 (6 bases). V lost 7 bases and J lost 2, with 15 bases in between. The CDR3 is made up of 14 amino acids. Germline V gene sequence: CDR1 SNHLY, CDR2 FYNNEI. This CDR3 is CASTRGGGAYEQYF. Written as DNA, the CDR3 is TGTGCCAGCACCCGGGGAGGAGGGGCCTACGAGCAGTACTTC. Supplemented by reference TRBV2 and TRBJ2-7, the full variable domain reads EPEVTQTPSHQVTQMGQEVILRCVPISNHLYFYWYRQILGQKVEFLVSFYNNEISEKSEIFDDQFSVERPDGSNFTLKIRSTKLEDSAMYFCASTRGGGAYEQYFGPGTRLTVT.

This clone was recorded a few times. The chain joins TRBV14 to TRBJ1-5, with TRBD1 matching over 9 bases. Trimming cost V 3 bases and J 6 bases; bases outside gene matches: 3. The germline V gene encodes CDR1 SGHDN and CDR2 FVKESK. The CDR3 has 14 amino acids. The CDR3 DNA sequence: TGTGCCAGCAGCCAGACAGGGGGAGGTCAGCCCCAGCATTTT. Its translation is CASSQTGGGQPQHF.

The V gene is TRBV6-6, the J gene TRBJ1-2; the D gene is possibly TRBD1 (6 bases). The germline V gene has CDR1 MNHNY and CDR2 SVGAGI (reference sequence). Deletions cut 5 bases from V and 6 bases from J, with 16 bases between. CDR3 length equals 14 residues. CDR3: CASSRVQGQDGYTF. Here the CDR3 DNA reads TGTGCCAGCAGTCGCGTACAGGGCCAAGATGGCTACACCTTC.

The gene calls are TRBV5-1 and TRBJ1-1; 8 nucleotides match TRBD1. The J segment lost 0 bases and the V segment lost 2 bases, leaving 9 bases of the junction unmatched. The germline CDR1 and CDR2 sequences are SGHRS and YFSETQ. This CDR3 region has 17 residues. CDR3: CASSLDPWDRMNTEAFF. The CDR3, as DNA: TGCGCCAGCAGCTTAGATCCGTGGGACAGGATGAACACTGAAGCTTTCTTT.

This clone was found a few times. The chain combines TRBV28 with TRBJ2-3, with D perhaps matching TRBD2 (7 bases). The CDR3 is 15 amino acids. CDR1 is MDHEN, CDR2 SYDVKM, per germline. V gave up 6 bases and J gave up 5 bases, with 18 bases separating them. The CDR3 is CASSLSRRGQDTQYF. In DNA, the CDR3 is TGTGCCAGCAGCCTTTCCCGGCGGGGGCAAGATACGCAGTATTTT.

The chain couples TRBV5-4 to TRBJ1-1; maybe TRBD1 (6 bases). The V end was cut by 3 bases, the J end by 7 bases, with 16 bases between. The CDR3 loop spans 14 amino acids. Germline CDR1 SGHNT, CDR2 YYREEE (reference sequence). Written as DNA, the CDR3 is TGTGCCAGCAGCTCCCCAGACAGGCATGGTGAAGCTTTCTTT. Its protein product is CASSSPDRHGEAFF.

CDR3 loop: CASSVTGVTGELFF. CDR3 in DNA: TGTGCCAGCAGTGTCACAGGGGTCACCGGGGAGCTGTTTTTT. The chain is built from TRBV28 and TRBJ2-2, with 7 bases fitting TRBD1. The CDR3 is 14 amino acids. V lost 5 bases, J lost 4 bases, and 4 bases stayed unmatched. Germline lookup yields CDR1 MDHEN and CDR2 SYDVKM.

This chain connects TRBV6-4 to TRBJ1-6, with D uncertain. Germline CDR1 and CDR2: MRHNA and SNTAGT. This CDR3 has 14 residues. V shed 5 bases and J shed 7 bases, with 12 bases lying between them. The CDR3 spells CASSQFGGNSPLHF. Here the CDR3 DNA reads TGTGCCAGCAGTCAGTTCGGAGGAAATTCACCCCTCCACTTT.

The CDR3 reads CASSLGGHLGTDTQYF. The CDR3 DNA follows: TGTGCCAGCAGCTTGGGCGGACATCTTGGCACAGATACGCAGTATTTT. The chain recombines TRBV5-4 with TRBJ2-3; D possibly corresponds to TRBD1 (5 bases). The V end lost 0 bases, the J end lost 1 base, and 12 bases lay between the germline ends. Germline CDR1 and CDR2: SGHNT and YYREEE (reference sequence). The length of the CDR3 is 16 residues.

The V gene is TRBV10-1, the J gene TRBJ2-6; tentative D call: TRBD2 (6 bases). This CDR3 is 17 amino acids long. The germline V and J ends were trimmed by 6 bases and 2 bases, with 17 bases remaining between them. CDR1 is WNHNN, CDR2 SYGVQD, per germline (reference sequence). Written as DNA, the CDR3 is TGCGCCAGCAGCCCTAGCCCGGGACTGGCTGGGGCCAACGTCCTGACTTTC. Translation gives CASSPSPGLAGANVLTF.

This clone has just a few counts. Here the CDR3 DNA reads TGTGCCAGCCGGGGAGGGAATAGCAATCAGCCCCAGCATTTT. Translating gives CASRGGNSNQPQHF. The chain carries TRBV2 and TRBJ1-5; D gene unclear. The CDR3 covers 14 residues. The germline V and J ends were trimmed by 8 bases and 0 bases, with 11 bases remaining between them. CDR1 is SNHLY and CDR2 is FYNNEI in the germline V gene.

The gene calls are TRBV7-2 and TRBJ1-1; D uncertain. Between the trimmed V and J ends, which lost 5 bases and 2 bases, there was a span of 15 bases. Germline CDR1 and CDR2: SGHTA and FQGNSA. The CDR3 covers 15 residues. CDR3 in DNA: TGTGCCAGCAGCCCCAGACACACTGATAACACTGAAGCTTTCTTT. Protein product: CASSPRHTDNTEAFF.

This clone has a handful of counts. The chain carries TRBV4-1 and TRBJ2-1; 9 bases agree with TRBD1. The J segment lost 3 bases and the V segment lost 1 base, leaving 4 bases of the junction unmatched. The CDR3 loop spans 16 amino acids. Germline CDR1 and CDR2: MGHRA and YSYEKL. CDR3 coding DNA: TGCGCCAGCAGCCAAGCCGGGACAGGGCTCTACAATGAGCAGTTCTTC. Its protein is CASSQAGTGLYNEQFF.

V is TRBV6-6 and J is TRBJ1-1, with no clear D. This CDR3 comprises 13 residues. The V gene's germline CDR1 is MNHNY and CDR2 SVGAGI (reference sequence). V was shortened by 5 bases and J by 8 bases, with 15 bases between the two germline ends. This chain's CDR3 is CASSPGSLLEAFF. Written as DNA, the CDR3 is TGTGCCAGCAGTCCCGGGAGCCTCTTAGAAGCTTTCTTT.

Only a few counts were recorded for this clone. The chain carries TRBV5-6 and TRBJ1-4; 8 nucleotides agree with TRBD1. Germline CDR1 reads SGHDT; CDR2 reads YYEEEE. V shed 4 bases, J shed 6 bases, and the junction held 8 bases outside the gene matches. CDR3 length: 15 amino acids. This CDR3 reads CASSTTGVGDEKLFF. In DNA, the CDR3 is TGTGCCAGCAGCACGACAGGGGTGGGGGATGAAAAACTGTTTTTT.

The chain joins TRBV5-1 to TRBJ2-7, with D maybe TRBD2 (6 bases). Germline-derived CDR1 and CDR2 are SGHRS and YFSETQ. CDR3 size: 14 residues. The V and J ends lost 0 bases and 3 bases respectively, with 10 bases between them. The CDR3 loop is CASSLDLGGYEQYF. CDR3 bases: TGCGCCAGCAGCTTGGATCTCGGGGGCTACGAGCAGTACTTC.

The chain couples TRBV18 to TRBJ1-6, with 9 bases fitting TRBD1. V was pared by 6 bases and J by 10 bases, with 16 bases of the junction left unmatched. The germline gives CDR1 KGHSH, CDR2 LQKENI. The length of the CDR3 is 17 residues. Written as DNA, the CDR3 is TGTGCCAGCTCGCCCGTGTCGGGGACAGGGTTGGACTCACCCCTCCACTTT. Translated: CASSPVSGTGLDSPLHF.